The 29 T cell receptor beta chains listed next were all sequenced from one sample in a study of cytomegalovirus exposure and HLA in healthy donors (dated by TCRdb to between 2016 and 2019). Receptors were amplified or captured by the immunoSEQ multiplex PCR assay. TCRdb holds this immuneACCESS table with in-frame rearrangements only. Some clones are missing; in checked studies, unresolved V genes explain under half, and the rest has no known cause. This sample lists fewer than 400,000 clones; 70% to 90% were detected once. Around 0.84% of the sample comes from the top ten. Sequenced input: PBMCs. These receptors originate from a woman in her late teens or twenties in good health and CMV-seronegative.

V and J are TRBV7-9 and TRBJ2-7; no clear D gene. Trimming pared 5 bases from V and 2 bases from J, leaving 13 bases between. Germline V lookup: CDR1 SEHNR, CDR2 FQNEAQ (reference sequence). The CDR3 has 14 amino acids. The CDR3: CASSLTAAAYEQYF. CDR3 nucleotides: TGTGCCAGCAGCCTCACGGCCGCGGCCTACGAGCAGTACTTC.

The chain's CDR3 is CASSDERNPSSYNEQFF. The DNA of the CDR3 is TGTGCCAGCAGTGACGAGCGGAACCCCAGCTCCTACAATGAGCAGTTCTTC. J is TRBJ2-1 and V is TRBV2; tentative D call: TRBD2 (5 bases). In germline, CDR1 is SNHLY, CDR2 FYNNEI. The CDR3 is 17 residues long. Trimming stripped 3 bases from V and 0 bases from J, with 15 bases between.

V gene TRBV6-5 combines with J gene TRBJ2-2; 10 nucleotides agree with TRBD2. Trimming cost V 5 bases and J 5 bases; bases outside gene matches: 2. The germline V gene has CDR1 MNHEY and CDR2 SVGAGI. The length of the CDR3 is 14 residues. CDR3 residues: CASSGTSATGELFF. Here the CDR3 DNA reads TGTGCCAGCAGTGGGACTAGCGCGACCGGGGAGCTGTTTTTT.

The chain is built from TRBV19 and TRBJ2-1; a possible D gene is TRBD2 (5 bases). The germline V gene has CDR1 LNHDA and CDR2 SQIVND (reference sequence). V lost 4 bases and J lost 5, with 12 bases in between. The CDR3 is made up of 14 amino acids. The CDR3 loop reads CASSNDYTNNEQFF. The DNA for the CDR3 is TGTGCCAGTAGTAATGACTACACGAACAATGAGCAGTTCTTC.

The chain is built from TRBV10-1 and TRBJ2-7, with TRBD2 identical over 15 bases. The CDR3 extends over 18 amino acids. Germline-derived CDR1 and CDR2 are WNHNN and SYGVQD (reference sequence). J was trimmed by 2 bases and V by 1 base; bases with no gene match: 6. In DNA, the CDR3 is TGCGCCAGCAGTGAGTTCCGGACTAGCGGGAGGGCTACCTACGAGCAGTACTTC. It specifies CASSEFRTSGRATYEQYF.

This clone was seen a single time. The V gene is TRBV6-1, the J gene TRBJ2-7, with 9 bases identical to TRBD1. This CDR3 contains 15 residues. V gave up 4 bases and J gave up 3 bases; unmatched junction bases: 7. Looked up from germline, CDR1 is MNHNS and CDR2 is SASEGT. The CDR3 sequence: CASSGTGVSLYEQYF. CDR3 bases: TGTGCCAGCAGTGGGACAGGGGTGAGCCTCTACGAGCAGTACTTC.

V is TRBV9 and J is TRBJ2-5; possibly TRBD1 for D (6 bases). This CDR3 is 16 amino acids long. Trimming pared 2 bases from V and 0 bases from J, leaving 14 bases between. Per germline, CDR1 SGDLS and CDR2 YYNGEE. This CDR3 is CASSVGQSLYQETQYF. CDR3 DNA: TGTGCCAGCAGCGTTGGACAGAGCTTGTACCAAGAGACCCAGTACTTC. Full variable domain (rest looked up from reference TRBV9 and TRBJ2-5): DSGVTQTPKHLITATGQRVTLRCSPRSGDLSVYWYQQSLDQGLQFLIQYYNGEERAKGNILERFSAQQFPDLHSELNLSSLELGDSALYFCASSVGQSLYQETQYFGPGTRLLVL.

J is TRBJ1-1 and V is TRBV19; D not certain. CDR1 and CDR2 (germline): LNHDA, SQIVND (reference sequence). V lost 3 bases to trimming and J lost 4 bases, with 12 bases between them. The CDR3 spans 14 residues. The CDR3 DNA follows: TGTGCCAGTAGTATCGTCGGACTTAGCACTGAAGCTTTCTTT. This encodes CASSIVGLSTEAFF.

The chain uses TRBV6-5 and TRBJ2-7, with 10 bases that match TRBD1. The CDR3 has 16 amino acids. Germline V CDR1 and CDR2: MNHEY, SVGAGI. J lost 1 base, V lost 3 bases, and 6 bases had no gene match. The CDR3 DNA reads TGTGCCAGCAGTTATGATGGGACAGGGGCGTCCTACGAGCAGTACTTC. Translating it yields CASSYDGTGASYEQYF.

The gene calls are TRBV30 and TRBJ1-2; 10 nucleotides agree with TRBD1. The CDR3 sequence is 15 residues long. After removal of 2 bases from V and 6 bases from J, the junction contained 9 bases not matched to a gene. Germline CDR1 reads GTSNPN; CDR2 reads SVGIG (reference sequence). The DNA of the CDR3 is TGTGCCTGGAGTAGCATCGACAGGGGGCGGAATGGCTACACCTTC. It translates to CAWSSIDRGRNGYTF.

In this sample, this clone turned up a few times. The chain uses TRBV19 and TRBJ2-1; 7 nucleotides line up with TRBD1. This CDR3 is built from 15 residues. Germline trimming cut 7 bases from V and 6 bases from J; bases unmatched to any gene: 12. Germline V gene sequence: CDR1 LNHDA, CDR2 SQIVND (reference sequence). The CDR3 reads CASTVSSGTVNEQFF. CDR3 coding DNA: TGTGCCAGTACCGTTTCCTCCGGGACAGTCAATGAGCAGTTCTTC.

The rearrangement joins TRBV27 to TRBJ2-5; D uncertain. The CDR3 runs 14 residues. Germline CDR1 is MNHEY and CDR2 is SMNVEV (reference sequence). V was pared by 0 bases and J by 2 bases, with 7 bases between. The CDR3 DNA sequence: TGTGCCAGCAGTTTATCCACAGTACAAGAGACCCAGTACTTC. Residues: CASSLSTVQETQYF.

The chain combines TRBV27 with TRBJ1-5, with 7 positions matching TRBD1. Germline lookup yields CDR1 MNHEY and CDR2 SMNVEV (reference sequence). V dropped 6 bases and J dropped 4; count of bases not matched to a gene: 3. This CDR3 spans 13 amino acids. The CDR3 loop reads CASSPQGNQPQHF. CDR3 in DNA: TGTGCCAGCAGCCCACAGGGGAATCAGCCCCAGCATTTT.

The rearrangement links TRBV9 to TRBJ2-1; unclear D gene. The CDR3 is made up of 14 amino acids. From germline, CDR1 is SGDLS and CDR2 YYNGEE. The ends were cut back, 0 bases at V and 0 bases at J, with 4 bases in the middle. The CDR3 DNA follows: TGTGCCAGCAGCGTAGGAGTCTCCTACAATGAGCAGTTCTTC. This translates into CASSVGVSYNEQFF.

CDR3: CAISESIMGGGYTF. The DNA for the CDR3 is TGTGCCATCAGTGAGTCGATTATGGGAGGCGGCTACACCTTC. This chain uses TRBV10-3 with TRBJ1-2; D remains unclear. V was clipped by 0 bases and J by 8 bases, with 13 bases between them. The CDR3 is 14 amino acids. The V gene's germline CDR1 is ENHRY and CDR2 SYGVKD.

The rearrangement links TRBV4-1 to TRBJ2-7; 10 bases agree with TRBD2. Germline loops: CDR1 MGHRA, CDR2 YSYEKL. The CDR3 contains 16 residues. The V segment lost 0 bases and the J segment 3 bases; nucleotides outside the gene matches: 5. This CDR3 reads CASSQEGLAGVYEQYF. The CDR3 nucleotides read TGCGCCAGCAGCCAAGAGGGGCTAGCGGGAGTCTACGAGCAGTACTTC.

The count of this clone is one. The V call is TRBV5-1, the J call TRBJ2-1; TRBD1 aligns across 7 bases. The junction had 4 bases not matched to a gene; V was cut back by 0 bases and J by 10 bases. The CDR3 covers 13 residues. CDR1 is SGHRS, CDR2 YFSETQ, per germline. CDR3 residues: CASSLEGAREQFF. CDR3 sequence (DNA): TGCGCCAGCAGCTTGGAGGGGGCGCGCGAGCAGTTCTTC.

In this sample, this clone turned up a few times. V usage is TRBV11-2 and J usage is TRBJ2-2, with TRBD2 matching over 9 bases. There are 15 residues in the CDR3. Trimming cost V 5 bases and J 1 base; bases outside gene matches: 2. Germline V gene sequence: CDR1 SGHAT, CDR2 FQNNGV. As DNA, the CDR3 is TGTGCCAGCAGCAGTAGCGGGGGGAACACCGGGGAGCTGTTTTTT. Protein: CASSSSGGNTGELFF.

The chain links TRBV15 to TRBJ2-3; D unclear. This CDR3 spans 13 amino acids. Germline V gene data show CDR1 as LNHNV and CDR2 as YYDKDF (reference sequence). With 3 bases removed from V and 8 bases from J, the gap between germline ends came to 12 bases. CDR3 bases: TGTGCCACCAGCAGCCCCCCCCGAGGTACGCAGTATTTT. Translating it yields CATSSPPRGTQYF.

This chain links TRBV6-1 with TRBJ2-7; maybe TRBD1 (5 bases). CDR1 is MNHNS and CDR2 is SASEGT in the germline V gene. Deletions cut 7 bases from V and 1 base from J, with 17 bases between. This CDR3 spans 15 amino acids. The CDR3 region is CASKIGVASSYEQYF. The CDR3 DNA sequence: TGTGCCAGCAAGATAGGGGTAGCTAGTTCCTACGAGCAGTACTTC.

This sequence joins TRBV10-2 and TRBJ2-7, with D tentatively TRBD1 (5 bases). This CDR3 has 13 amino acids. Deletions cut 8 bases from V and 4 bases from J, with 15 bases between. From germline, CDR1 is WSHSY and CDR2 SAAADI. For the CDR3, the DNA is TGCGCCAGCCTAGGCGACAGAAAGTACGAGCAGTACTTC. This encodes CASLGDRKYEQYF.

The CDR3 DNA is TGTGCCAGCAGCTTCGGGACAGGGGACCAGCCCCAGCATTTT. Amino acids: CASSFGTGDQPQHF. This chain joins TRBV5-6 and TRBJ1-5; 10 nucleotides match TRBD1. CDR3 length: 14 amino acids. The ends lost 2 bases at V and 7 bases at J; junction bases unmatched: 3. Per germline, CDR1 SGHDT and CDR2 YYEEEE.

The chain carries TRBV28 and TRBJ2-7; 9 positions agree with TRBD1. The CDR3 extends over 17 amino acids. With V trimmed by 7 bases and J by 6 bases, 19 bases remained unmatched. Germline CDR1 is MDHEN and CDR2 is SYDVKM. In DNA form, the CDR3 reads TGTGCCAGCACCTTTTCCCCGGACAGGGGAGCCCATCGCGAGCAGTACTTC. This gives the protein CASTFSPDRGAHREQYF.

The V call is TRBV2, the J call TRBJ2-7, with TRBD2 matching over 11 bases. Germline V lookup: CDR1 SNHLY, CDR2 FYNNEI. CDR3 length: 15 amino acids. The trim removed 4 bases at V and 0 bases at J, leaving 2 bases unmatched. Here the CDR3 reads CASSVTSGSSYEQYF. CDR3 in DNA: TGTGCCAGCAGTGTAACTAGCGGGAGCTCCTACGAGCAGTACTTC.

The chain uses TRBV4-1 and TRBJ2-3, with 10 positions matching TRBD2. The CDR3 spans 17 residues. Unmatched junction bases numbered 12, after V lost 6 bases and J lost 3 bases. Germline loops: CDR1 MGHRA, CDR2 YSYEKL. CDR3 in amino acids: CASRPAGLASNTDTQYF. The CDR3 nucleotides are TGCGCCAGCAGACCCGCGGGACTAGCGAGTAATACAGATACGCAGTATTTT.

The rearrangement uses TRBV5-4 and TRBJ2-1; the D gene is possibly TRBD2 (6 bases). The germline V gene encodes CDR1 SGHNT and CDR2 YYREEE (reference sequence). This CDR3 contains 15 residues. Trimming pared 0 bases from V and 4 bases from J, leaving 11 bases between. CDR3 coding DNA: TGTGCCAGCAGCTTGGTGGCGGGGCCATACAATGAGCAGTTCTTC. It codes for CASSLVAGPYNEQFF.

The chain carries TRBV19 and TRBJ1-4; D not certain. The CDR3 extends over 15 amino acids. Trimming removed 7 bases at V and 2 bases at J, with 14 bases between. Germline V gene sequence: CDR1 LNHDA, CDR2 SQIVND (reference sequence). The CDR3 coding sequence is TGTGCCAGTACTCTAGCGGGATTGACTAATGAAAAACTGTTTTTT. Translating it yields CASTLAGLTNEKLFF.

This clone was seen more than once but under ten times. This chain joins TRBV5-6 and TRBJ1-1; D remains unclear. Germline V gene data show CDR1 as SGHDT and CDR2 as YYEEEE. CDR3 length equals 13 residues. Trimming stripped 4 bases from V and 8 bases from J, with 15 bases between. The CDR3 nucleotides are TGTGCCAGCAGCACCCCTGAGGGTCTGGAAGCTTTCTTT. It encodes CASSTPEGLEAFF.

This clone has only one observation. J is TRBJ1-5 and V is TRBV12-5, with no clear D. The CDR3 has 15 amino acids. Between the trimmed V and J ends, which lost 1 base and 0 bases, there was a span of 7 bases. CDR1 is LGHNT, CDR2 FRNRAP, per germline. CDR3 region: CASGLGGYSNQPQHF. In DNA form, the CDR3 reads TGTGCTAGTGGTTTGGGAGGTTATAGCAATCAGCCCCAGCATTTT.